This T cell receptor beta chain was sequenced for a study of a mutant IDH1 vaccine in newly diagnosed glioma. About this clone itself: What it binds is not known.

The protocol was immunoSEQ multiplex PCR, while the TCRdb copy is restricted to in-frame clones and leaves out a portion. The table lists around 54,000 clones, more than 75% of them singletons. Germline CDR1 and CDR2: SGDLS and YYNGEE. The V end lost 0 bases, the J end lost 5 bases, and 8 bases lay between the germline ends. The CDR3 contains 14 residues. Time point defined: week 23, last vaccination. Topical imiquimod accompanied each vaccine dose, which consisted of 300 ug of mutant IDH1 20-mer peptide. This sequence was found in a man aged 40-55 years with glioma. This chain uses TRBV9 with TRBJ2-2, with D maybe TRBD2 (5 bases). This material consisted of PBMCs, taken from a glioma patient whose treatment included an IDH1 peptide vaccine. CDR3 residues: CASSVDSGTGELFF. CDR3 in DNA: TGTGCCAGCAGCGTAGATTCGGGGACCGGGGAGCTGTTTTTT.